The next 9 T cell receptor beta chains were all read from a single sample in a study of cytomegalovirus exposure and HLA in healthy donors. With 60 Vbeta and 13 Jbeta primers, the PCR was carried out. Sequenced by immunoSEQ multiplex PCR; TCRdb stores in-frame clones only, minus some. The sample yields about 210,000 clones, around four fifths seen once. The specimen was PBMCs. These TCRs come from a woman aged 45-65 years in good health and CMV-seropositive.

The CDR3 loop is CAISELTGGNTGELFF. As DNA, the CDR3 is TGTGCCATCAGTGAGTTGACAGGGGGGAACACCGGGGAGCTGTTTTTT. V is TRBV10-3 and J is TRBJ2-2, with 9 bases identical to TRBD1. After removal of 1 base from V and 1 base from J, the junction contained 1 base not matched to a gene. The germline CDR1 and CDR2 sequences are ENHRY and SYGVKD. The CDR3 runs 16 residues.

V gene TRBV5-1 combines with J gene TRBJ2-3; TRBD2 aligns across 7 bases. Unmatched junction bases numbered 10, after V lost 5 bases and J lost 4 bases. Germline values: CDR1 SGHRS, CDR2 YFSETQ. This CDR3 is 15 amino acids long. The CDR3 loop reads CASRSGAGQSDTQYF. The CDR3 region has the DNA TGCGCCAGCAGAAGTGGAGCGGGGCAATCAGATACGCAGTATTTT. The whole variable domain, filled in from reference TRBV5-1 and TRBJ2-3, reads KAGVTQTPRYLIKTRGQQVTLSCSPISGHRSVSWYQQTPGQGLQFLFEYFSETQRNKGNFPGRFSGRQFSNSRSEMNVSTLELGDSALYLCASRSGAGQSDTQYFGPGTRLTVL.

V and J are TRBV6-5 and TRBJ1-1, with D possibly being TRBD1 (5 bases). CDR1 MNHEY and CDR2 SVGAGI come from the germline V gene. V lost 2 bases, J lost 4 bases, and 14 bases lay in between. CDR3 length equals 15 residues. The CDR3 sequence: CASSYKTVLGTEAFF. The CDR3 region has the DNA TGTGCCAGCAGTTACAAGACAGTCCTGGGCACTGAAGCTTTCTTT.

J is TRBJ1-2 and V is TRBV11-2; D is uncertain. V lost 4 bases, J lost 9 bases, and 12 bases lay in between. The CDR3 sequence is 12 residues long. The germline V gene has CDR1 SGHAT and CDR2 FQNNGV. CDR3 region: CASSSDGGRYTF. The CDR3 DNA reads TGTGCCAGCAGCTCCGATGGTGGGCGCTACACCTTC.

The V call is TRBV4-1, the J call TRBJ2-5; 9 bases agree with TRBD1. This CDR3 spans 15 amino acids. Unmatched junction bases numbered 4, after V lost 1 base and J lost 4 bases. From germline, CDR1 is MGHRA and CDR2 YSYEKL. DNA of the CDR3: TGCGCCAGCAGCCAAGGGACAGGGGAGAGAGAGACCCAGTACTTC. Amino acid sequence: CASSQGTGERETQYF.

The genes are TRBV2 and TRBJ1-3; 7 bases fit TRBD1. Germline CDR1 is SNHLY and CDR2 is FYNNEI. The V and J ends lost 6 bases and 2 bases, in that order; junction bases with no gene match: 7. This CDR3 is built from 15 residues. The CDR3 DNA reads TGTGCCAGCAGAGTCGGGACAGCCCCTGGAAACACCATATATTTT. It is translated as CASRVGTAPGNTIYF.

The V gene is TRBV19, the J gene TRBJ2-7; D remains ambiguous. Germline V gene sequence: CDR1 LNHDA, CDR2 SQIVND (reference sequence). CDR3 length equals 13 residues. Trimming removed 6 bases at V and 1 base at J, with 10 bases between. CDR3 protein: CASRGRRSYEQYF. The CDR3 DNA sequence: TGTGCCAGTAGGGGCCGAAGGTCCTACGAGCAGTACTTC.

The chain uses TRBV29-1 and TRBJ2-2; tentative D call: TRBD2 (6 bases). V shed 7 bases and J shed 7 bases, with 16 bases lying between them. Germline V gene data show CDR1 as SQVTM and CDR2 as ANQGSEA. The CDR3 loop spans 13 amino acids. In DNA form, the CDR3 reads TGCAGCGCCCGAGCGGGTAGTGGCGGGGAGCTGTTTTTT. Translated, it gives CSARAGSGGELFF.

CDR3 DNA sequence: TGCGCCAGCAGCTTGGCTACTAGCGCAGATACGCAGTATTTT. Its protein product is CASSLATSADTQYF. The chain carries TRBV5-1 and TRBJ2-3; 7 nucleotides align to TRBD2. CDR3 length: 14 amino acids. Germline V gene data show CDR1 as SGHRS and CDR2 as YFSETQ. V lost 0 bases, J lost 4 bases, and 2 bases stayed unmatched.